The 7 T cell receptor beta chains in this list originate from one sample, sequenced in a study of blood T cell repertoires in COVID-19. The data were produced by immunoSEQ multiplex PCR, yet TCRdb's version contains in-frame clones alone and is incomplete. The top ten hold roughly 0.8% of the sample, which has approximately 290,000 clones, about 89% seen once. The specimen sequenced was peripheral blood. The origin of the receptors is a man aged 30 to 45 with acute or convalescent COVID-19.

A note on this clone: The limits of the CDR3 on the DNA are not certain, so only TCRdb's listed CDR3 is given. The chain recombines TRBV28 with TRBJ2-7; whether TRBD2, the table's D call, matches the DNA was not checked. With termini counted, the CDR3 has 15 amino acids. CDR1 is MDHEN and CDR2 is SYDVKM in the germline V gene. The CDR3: CASILGTSGSNEQYF.

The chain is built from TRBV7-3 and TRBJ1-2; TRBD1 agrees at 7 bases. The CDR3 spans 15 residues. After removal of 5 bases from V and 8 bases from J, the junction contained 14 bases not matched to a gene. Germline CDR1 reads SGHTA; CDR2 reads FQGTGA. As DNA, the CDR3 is TGTGCCAGCAGCATTACAGGGGAAACGTCTCAGGGCTACACCTTC. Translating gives CASSITGETSQGYTF.

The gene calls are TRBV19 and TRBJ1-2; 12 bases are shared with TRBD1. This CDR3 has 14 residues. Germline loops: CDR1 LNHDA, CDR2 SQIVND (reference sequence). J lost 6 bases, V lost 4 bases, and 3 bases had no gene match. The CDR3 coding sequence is TGTGCCAGTAGTACTCGGGACAGGGGGCATGGCTACACCTTC. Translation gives CASSTRDRGHGYTF. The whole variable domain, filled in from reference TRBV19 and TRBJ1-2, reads DGGITQSPKYLFRKEGQNVTLSCEQNLNHDAMYWYRQDPGQGLRLIYYSQIVNDFQKGDIAEGYSVSREKKESFPLTVTSAQKNPTAFYLCASSTRDRGHGYTFGSGTRLTVV.

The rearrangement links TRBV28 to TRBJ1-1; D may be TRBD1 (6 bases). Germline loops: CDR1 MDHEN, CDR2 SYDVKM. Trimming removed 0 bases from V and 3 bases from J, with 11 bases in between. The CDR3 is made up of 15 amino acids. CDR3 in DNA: TGTGCCAGCAGTTTATGGGGGGGGCGCGACACTGAAGCTTTCTTT. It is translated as CASSLWGGRDTEAFF.

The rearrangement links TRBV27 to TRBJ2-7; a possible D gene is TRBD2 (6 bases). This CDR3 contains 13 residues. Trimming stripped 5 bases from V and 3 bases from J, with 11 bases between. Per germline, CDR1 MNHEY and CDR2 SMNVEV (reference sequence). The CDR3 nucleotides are TGTGCCAGCAGTCACGGGAGCTACTACGAGCAGTACTTC. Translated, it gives CASSHGSYYEQYF.

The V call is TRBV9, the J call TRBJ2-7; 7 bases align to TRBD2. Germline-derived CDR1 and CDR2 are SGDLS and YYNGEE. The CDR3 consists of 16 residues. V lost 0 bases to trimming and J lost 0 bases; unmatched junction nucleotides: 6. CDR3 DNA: TGTGCCAGCAGCGTAGCGGGGCGGGGGAGCTCCTACGAGCAGTACTTC. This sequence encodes CASSVAGRGSSYEQYF. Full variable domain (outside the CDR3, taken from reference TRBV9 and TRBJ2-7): DSGVTQTPKHLITATGQRVTLRCSPRSGDLSVYWYQQSLDQGLQFLIQYYNGEERAKGNILERFSAQQFPDLHSELNLSSLELGDSALYFCASSVAGRGSSYEQYFGPGTRLTVT.

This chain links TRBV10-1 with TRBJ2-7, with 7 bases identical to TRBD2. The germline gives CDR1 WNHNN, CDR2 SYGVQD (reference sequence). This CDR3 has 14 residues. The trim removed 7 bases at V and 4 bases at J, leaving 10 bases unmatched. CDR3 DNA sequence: TGCGCCAGCAAATCGGGACTACCCATTTACGAGCAGTACTTC. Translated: CASKSGLPIYEQYF.